This entry lists 14 T cell receptor beta chains sequenced from one sample in a study of T cells after yellow fever vaccination. MiXCR was run by TCRdb on the 5' RACE reads, yielding one entry per CDR3 protein. The sample contains 300,000 to 450,000 distinct CDR3 sequences, roughly 7.5% of which appear only once. Sequencing was performed on PBMCs, taken roughly seven weeks after the first yellow fever vaccination. The receptors stem from a man aged 18 to 30 who received the YFV17D yellow fever vaccine.

A few counts support this clonotype. The genes are TRBV4-2 and TRBJ2-5; 9 nucleotides agree with TRBD2. V dropped 1 base and J dropped 3; count of bases not matched to a gene: 3. Germline lookup yields CDR1 LGHNA and CDR2 YNFKEQ. There are 15 residues in the CDR3. CDR3 DNA: TGTGCCAGCAGCCAAGTGTTAGCGGGGGAAGAGACCCAGTACTTC. This translates into CASSQVLAGEETQYF.

This clonotype was counted a few times. The chain combines TRBV14 with TRBJ2-1; D unresolved. The length of the CDR3 is 13 residues. V was shortened by 1 base and J by 9 bases, with 10 bases between the two germline ends. Germline CDR1 is SGHDN and CDR2 is FVKESK. DNA for the CDR3: TGTGCCAGCAGCCAAGGCGTCGTGGGTGAGCAGTTCTTC. This sequence encodes CASSQGVVGEQFF.

This clonotype was recorded a few times. The chain combines TRBV4-1 with TRBJ1-6, with a possible D match to TRBD1 (5 bases). The CDR3 is 18 amino acids. V was shortened by 0 bases and J by 10 bases, with 22 bases between the two germline ends. From germline, CDR1 is MGHRA and CDR2 YSYEKL. CDR3 loop: CASSQDRAGSKLRSPLHF. The CDR3 DNA follows: TGCGCCAGCAGCCAAGATCGGGCAGGGAGCAAGTTGAGGTCACCCCTCCACTTT.

This clonotype was counted between two and nine times. As DNA, the CDR3 is TGTGCCATCAGTGAGTCTGAGGTGCAGTATTTT. Protein: CAISESEVQYF. This rearrangement joins TRBV10-3 to TRBJ2-3, with D hard to call. The V gene's germline CDR1 is ENHRY and CDR2 SYGVKD. This CDR3 contains 11 residues. V dropped 0 bases and J dropped 11 bases, with 6 bases sitting between them.

In this sample, this clonotype turned up many times. V usage is TRBV5-1 and J usage is TRBJ1-2; the D gene is possibly TRBD1 (5 bases). CDR1 SGHRS and CDR2 YFSETQ come from the germline V gene. This CDR3 has 13 residues. V lost 3 bases and J lost 2, with 8 bases in between. This CDR3 reads CASSSTENYGYTF. CDR3 nucleotides: TGCGCCAGCAGCTCGACAGAGAACTATGGCTACACCTTC.

This chain uses TRBV2 with TRBJ1-2; TRBD1 is a possible D gene (5 bases). Trimming shortened V by 6 bases and J by 2 bases, and 16 bases separated the two germline ends. Germline lookup yields CDR1 SNHLY and CDR2 FYNNEI. The CDR3 runs to 15 residues. CDR3 region: CASREDGTGNYGYTF. The CDR3 DNA is TGTGCCAGCAGAGAGGACGGGACGGGGAACTATGGCTACACCTTC.

The chain has TRBV5-1 and TRBJ2-4; 7 bases match TRBD1. The germline V gene has CDR1 SGHRS and CDR2 YFSETQ. V dropped 2 bases and J dropped 5; count of bases not matched to a gene: 1. This CDR3 region has 13 residues. In nucleotides, the CDR3 is TGCGCCAGCAGCTTTCAGGGGGAAAACATTCAGTACTTC. It translates to CASSFQGENIQYF. Using reference TRBV5-1 and TRBJ2-4 for the parts outside the CDR3, the full variable domain is KAGVTQTPRYLIKTRGQQVTLSCSPISGHRSVSWYQQTPGQGLQFLFEYFSETQRNKGNFPGRFSGRQFSNSRSEMNVSTLELGDSALYLCASSFQGENIQYFGAGTRLSVL.

This clonotype was detected a few times. The gene calls are TRBV2 and TRBJ2-1; 11 positions match TRBD2. J lost 7 bases, V lost 6 bases, and 8 bases had no gene match. In germline, CDR1 is SNHLY, CDR2 FYNNEI. The CDR3 is made up of 15 amino acids. The chain's CDR3 is CASSRLSSGGNEQFF. The CDR3 DNA sequence: TGTGCCAGCAGCAGGCTGTCTAGCGGGGGGAATGAGCAGTTCTTC.

This clonotype has more than one count but fewer than ten. The V and J genes are TRBV20-1 and TRBJ1-4; D is ambiguous. This CDR3 has 11 residues. Trimming removed 5 bases from V and 5 bases from J, with 6 bases in between. Germline V gene sequence: CDR1 DFQATT, CDR2 SNEGSKA (reference sequence). CDR3 amino acids: CSASHNEKLFF. CDR3 nucleotides: TGCAGTGCTTCCCACAATGAAAAACTGTTTTTT.

The rearrangement joins TRBV10-3 to TRBJ2-1, with D perhaps given as TRBD1 or TRBD2 (5 bases each). V lost 11 bases to trimming and J lost 0 bases, with 5 bases between them. There are 11 residues in the CDR3. Looked up from germline, CDR1 is ENHRY and CDR2 is SYGVKD. The CDR3 loop reads CAGGSYNEQFF. In nucleotides, the CDR3 is TGTGCCGGGGGCTCCTACAATGAGCAGTTCTTC.

This chain uses TRBV11-2 with TRBJ2-7, with unresolved D. The ends were cut back, 0 bases at V and 2 bases at J, with 14 bases in the middle. This CDR3 is 16 amino acids long. From germline, CDR1 is SGHAT and CDR2 FQNNGV. CDR3 residues: CASSLDVRSWAYEQYF. In DNA form, the CDR3 reads TGTGCCAGCAGCTTAGATGTAAGGAGTTGGGCCTACGAGCAGTACTTC.

This clonotype occurred a few times. J is TRBJ1-6 and V is TRBV30, with a tentative D call TRBD1 (5 bases). Looked up from germline, CDR1 is GTSNPN and CDR2 is SVGIG (reference sequence). Trimming stripped 7 bases from V and 5 bases from J, with 12 bases between. The CDR3 is 13 amino acids. As DNA, the CDR3 is TGTGCCTTTGGGACGGCACATAATTCACCCCTCCACTTT. Translation gives CAFGTAHNSPLHF.

This clonotype has more than one count but fewer than ten. The chain employs TRBV7-8 and TRBJ1-6, with D maybe TRBD1 (5 bases). The V and J ends lost 0 bases and 0 bases respectively, with 15 bases between them. This CDR3 is built from 19 residues. Germline lookup yields CDR1 SGHVS and CDR2 FQNEAQ. The CDR3 spells CASSLAPGEESSYNSPLHF. The CDR3 bases are TGTGCCAGCAGCTTAGCTCCGGGGGAGGAGAGCTCCTATAATTCACCCCTCCACTTT.

This clonotype was detected ten times or more. This chain connects TRBV9 to TRBJ1-2; D is perhaps TRBD1 (6 bases). The germline V and J ends were trimmed by 0 bases and 4 bases, with 10 bases remaining between them. This CDR3 comprises 14 residues. Germline V gives CDR1 SGDLS, CDR2 YYNGEE. CDR3 sequence reads: CASSVGQAPYGYTF. The DNA for the CDR3 is TGTGCCAGCAGCGTAGGACAGGCCCCCTATGGCTACACCTTC.